This entry features one TCR beta chain sequence. Trimming cost V 5 bases and J 4 bases, with 14 bases left between them. CDR3 length: 14 residues. Per the germline V gene, CDR1 is LNHDA and CDR2 is SQIVND (reference sequence). The data were obtained in a study of T cells in Graves' hyperthyroidism and ophthalmopathy. What was amplified from RNA transcripts were TCR beta CDR3 regions. First-round RT-PCR of the TCR CDR3 relied on the HTBI primer set. In TCRdb, the multiplex PCR reads were re-called with MiXCR into one record per CDR3 protein. The sample lists hundreds of thousands of distinct CDR3 sequences; around 21% were seen once. Disease lasting under 3 months, a NOSPECS grade of at least 4, and a Clinical Activity Score of at least 3 were features of the ophthalmopathy patients. Exclusion of a patient resulted from uncontrolled infection, other autoimmune disease, pregnancy or lactation. Clinical symptoms, serum thyroxine and TRAb, thyroid ultrasound and orbital computed tomography were used for the diagnoses.

The sample consisted of blood. The clonotype originates from a young man with Graves' ophthalmopathy. V is TRBV19 and J is TRBJ2-5; D may be TRBD1 or TRBD2 (5 bases each). DNA for the CDR3: TGTGCCAGTAGTGTCGCAGGTGGGGGAGAGACCCAGTACTTC. Translating gives CASSVAGGGETQYF.